This TCR beta chain came from a study of T cells in Graves' hyperthyroidism and ophthalmopathy. Amplification yielded TCR beta CDR3 regions, with RNA transcripts as the source. Initially, a first-round RT-PCR of the TCR CDR3 employed the HTBI primer set. TCRdb reanalysed the multiplex PCR reads using MiXCR and keeps one entry per CDR3 protein. This table has 600,000 to 850,000 distinct CDR3 sequences, around 20% appearing once. The study excluded patients with uncontrolled infection, other autoimmune disease, pregnancy or lactation. Out of 10 ml of fresh peripheral blood came the PBMCs. Regarding the study as a whole: Using 13 V-J features, a model discriminated ophthalmopathy from stable hyperthyroidism. Most thyroid clonotypes with frequency above 0.001 were detected in blood.

The CDR3 loop spans 13 amino acids. Germline CDR1 is DFQATT and CDR2 is SNEGSKA (reference sequence). V was pared by 8 bases and J by 2 bases, with 14 bases between. This clonotype was seen many times. As yet, its antigen is unknown. This sequence joins TRBV20-1 and TRBJ2-3; the D gene is possibly TRBD2 (6 bases). This clonotype was obtained from a woman in her fifties or sixties with Graves' hyperthyroidism that later progressed to Graves' ophthalmopathy. Sequencing was done on a sample of blood. DNA of the CDR3: TGCAGTCGACTGGCTAGCGACACAGATACGCAGTATTTT. Translating it yields CSRLASDTDTQYF.